This T cell receptor (beta chain) was recorded in a study of prognosis after radiotherapy for stage I lung cancer. Whole-study context: The patients, all with stage I non-small cell lung cancer, were enrolled between 2018 and January 2019. Radiotherapy took the form of SBRT (3 to 5 fractions) with a biologically effective dose of at least 100 Gy.

Many counts were recorded for this clonotype. From genomic DNA, two-round multiplex PCR was used to amplify TCR beta CDR3. Initially, in first-round PCR, primers specific to each TRBV and TRBJ gene were used. In the second PCR round, amplification relied on universal primers. TCRdb re-analysed the multiplex PCR reads in MiXCR, keeping a single row per CDR3 protein. Altogether 15,000 to 20,000 distinct CDR3 sequences are present, over 25% being singletons, with the ten largest covering roughly 30%. Other malignancies, prior chemotherapy and prior radiotherapy were absent in all patients, each of whom was node-negative on CT and PET/CT. The sequence was collected from a donor of 50 years or more with non-small cell lung cancer. The sequencing here drew on PBMCs, taken before or after stereotactic body radiation therapy (not recorded which).

The CDR3 loop reads CASSFTSGWDNEQFF. The CDR3 region has the DNA TGTGCCAGCAGCTTCACTAGCGGATGGGACAATGAGCAGTTCTTC. The rearrangement uses TRBV3-1 and TRBJ2-1; 8 nucleotides agree with TRBD2. From germline, CDR1 is LGHDT and CDR2 YNNKEL (reference sequence). The CDR3 has 15 amino acids. The V and J ends lost 5 bases and 5 bases, in that order; junction bases with no gene match: 8.